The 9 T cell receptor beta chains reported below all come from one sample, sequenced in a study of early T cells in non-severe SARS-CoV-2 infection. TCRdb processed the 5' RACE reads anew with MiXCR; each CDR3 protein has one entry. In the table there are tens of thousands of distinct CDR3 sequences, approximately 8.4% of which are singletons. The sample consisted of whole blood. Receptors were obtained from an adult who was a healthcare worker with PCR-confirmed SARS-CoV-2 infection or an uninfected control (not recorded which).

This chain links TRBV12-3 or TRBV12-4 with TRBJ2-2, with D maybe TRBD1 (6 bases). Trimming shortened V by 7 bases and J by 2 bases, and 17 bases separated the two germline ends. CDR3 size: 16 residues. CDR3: CASTNPGQSNTGELFF. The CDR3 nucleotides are TGTGCCAGCACTAACCCGGGACAATCTAACACCGGGGAGCTGTTTTTT.

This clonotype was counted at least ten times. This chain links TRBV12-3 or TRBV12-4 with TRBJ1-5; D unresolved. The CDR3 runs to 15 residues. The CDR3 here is CATRTGSNSNQPQHF. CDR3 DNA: TGTGCAACCAGGACGGGGTCTAATAGCAATCAGCCCCAGCATTTT.

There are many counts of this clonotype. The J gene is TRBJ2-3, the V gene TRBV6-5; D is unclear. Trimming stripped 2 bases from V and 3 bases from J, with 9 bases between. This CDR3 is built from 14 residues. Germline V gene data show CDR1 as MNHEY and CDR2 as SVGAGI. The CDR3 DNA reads TGTGCCAGCAGTTACAGGGATTTTACAGATACGCAGTATTTT. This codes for CASSYRDFTDTQYF.

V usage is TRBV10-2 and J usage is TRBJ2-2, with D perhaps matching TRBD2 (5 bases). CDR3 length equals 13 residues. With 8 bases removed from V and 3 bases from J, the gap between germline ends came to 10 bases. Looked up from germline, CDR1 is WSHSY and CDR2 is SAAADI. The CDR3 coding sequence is TGCGCCAGCCGAGCGGAGCACACCGGGGAGCTGTTTTTT. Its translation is CASRAEHTGELFF.

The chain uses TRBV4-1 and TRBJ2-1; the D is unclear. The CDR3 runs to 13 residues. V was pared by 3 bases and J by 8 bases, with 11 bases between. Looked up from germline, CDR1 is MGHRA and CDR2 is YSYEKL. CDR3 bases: TGCGCCAGCAGCCAGGGAAGGGCGGATGAGCAGTTCTTC. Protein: CASSQGRADEQFF.

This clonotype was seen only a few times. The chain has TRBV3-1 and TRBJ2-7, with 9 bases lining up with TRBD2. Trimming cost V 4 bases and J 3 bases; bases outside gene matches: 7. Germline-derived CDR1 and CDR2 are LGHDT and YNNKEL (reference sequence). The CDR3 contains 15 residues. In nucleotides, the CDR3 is TGTGCCAGCAGCCCGGGACTAGCTTTTCACTACGAGCAGTACTTC. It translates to CASSPGLAFHYEQYF.

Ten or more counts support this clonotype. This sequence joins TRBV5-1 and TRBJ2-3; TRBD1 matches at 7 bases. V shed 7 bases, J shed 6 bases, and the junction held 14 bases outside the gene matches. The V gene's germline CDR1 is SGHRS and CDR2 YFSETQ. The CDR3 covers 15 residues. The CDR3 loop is CASGGYTGALDTQYF. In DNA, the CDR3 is TGCGCCAGCGGTGGCTACACAGGGGCGTTGGATACGCAGTATTTT.

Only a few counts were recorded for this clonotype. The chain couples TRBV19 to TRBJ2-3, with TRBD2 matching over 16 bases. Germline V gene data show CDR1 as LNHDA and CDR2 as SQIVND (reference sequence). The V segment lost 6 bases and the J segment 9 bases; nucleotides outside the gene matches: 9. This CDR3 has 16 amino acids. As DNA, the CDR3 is TGTGCCAGTAGCGCCCTGGGACTAGCGGGAGGGCAGACGCAGTATTTT. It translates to CASSALGLAGGQTQYF.

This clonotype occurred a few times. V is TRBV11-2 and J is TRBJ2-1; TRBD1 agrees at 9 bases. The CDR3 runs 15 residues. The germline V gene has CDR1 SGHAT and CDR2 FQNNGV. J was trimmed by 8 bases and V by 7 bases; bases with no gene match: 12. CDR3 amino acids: CASTFTTGGFDEQFF. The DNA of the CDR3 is TGTGCCAGCACCTTCACGACAGGGGGTTTTGATGAGCAGTTCTTC.